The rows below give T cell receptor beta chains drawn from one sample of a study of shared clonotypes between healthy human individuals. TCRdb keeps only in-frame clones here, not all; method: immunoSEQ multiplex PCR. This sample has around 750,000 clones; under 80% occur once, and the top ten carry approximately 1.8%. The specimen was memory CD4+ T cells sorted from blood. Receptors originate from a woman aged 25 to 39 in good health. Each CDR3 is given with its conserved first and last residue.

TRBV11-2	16	CASSLVKGQVNTEAFF
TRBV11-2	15	CASSLVYEGLEGYTF
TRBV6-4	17	CASSDSDWSASPVSYTF
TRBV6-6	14	CASRRTSGTDTQYF
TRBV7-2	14	CASSQGGSLYEQYF
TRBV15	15	CATSIPPLGVEKLFF
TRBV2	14	CASSSDRGLYGYTF
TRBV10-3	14	CAIREGGGNEKLFF
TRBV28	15	CASRGGLGMNTEAFF
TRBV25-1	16	CASSDRTGGHSYEQYF
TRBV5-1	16	CASSEGQGIVTDTQYF
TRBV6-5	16	CASSYKITGTNTEAFF
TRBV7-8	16	CASTQSPGKNGYEQYF
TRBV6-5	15	CASTHGQGAREKLFF
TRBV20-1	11	CSADGGGPAFF
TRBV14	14	CASSPTTAGNTIYF
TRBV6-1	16	CASSGGLAGTKNIQYF
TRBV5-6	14	CASSSIGGYNEQFF
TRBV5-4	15	CASSPSTISYNEQFF
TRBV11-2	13	CASSLESWGDQFF
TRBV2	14	CASLNGQIYNEQFF
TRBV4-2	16	CASSHRRLAGDYEQYF
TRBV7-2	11	CASSLRYEQYF
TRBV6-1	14	CASSPGPTLNEQFF
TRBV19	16	CASSLSRDTSGNTIYF
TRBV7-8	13	CASSLEVNYGYTF
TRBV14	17	CASSQVLGTQGQETQYF
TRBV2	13	CASSAGTNTEAFF
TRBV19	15	CASRSRDGDQETQYF
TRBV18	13	CASSPGHMETQYF
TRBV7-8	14	CASAVRREIETQYF
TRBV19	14	CASNPDRGGKTQYF
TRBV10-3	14	CAIRGRVEANVLTF
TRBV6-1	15	CASSVGGTGSAGYTF
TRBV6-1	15	CASSEDPVPYNEQFF
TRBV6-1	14	CASRRQGTDNIQYF
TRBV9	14	CASSVGTTPFEQFF
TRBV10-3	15	CAISESWDPPSEQYF
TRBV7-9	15	CASTINRGAHYGYTF
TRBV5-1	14	CASSLGTGGDTQYF
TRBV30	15	CAWSGFGTTPYEQYF